This TCR beta chain was documented in a study of cytomegalovirus exposure and HLA in healthy donors. As to this clone: Its antigen is unknown.

CDR3 length: 13 residues. The germline gives CDR1 SNHLY, CDR2 FYNNEI. Trimming took off 8 bases at V and 2 bases at J, with 13 bases between the two ends. The PCR used 60 Vbeta and 13 Jbeta primers. The data were produced by immunoSEQ multiplex PCR, yet TCRdb's version contains in-frame clones alone and is incomplete. The data show 150,000 or so clones, with around 77% seen just once and more than 4% held by the top ten. Overall study findings and caveats: Certain sequence variants were highly shared and formed a cluster, and this cluster was likely a sequencing artifact. The productive fraction for most TCR beta V segments was about 87% or about 30% in an earlier analysis.

Material for sequencing was PBMCs. The TCR was taken from a male donor in good health and CMV-seropositive. This chain uses TRBV2 with TRBJ2-7, with D possibly TRBD1 on 6 matching bases. The CDR3 loop is CASSRDTTYEQYF. DNA of the CDR3: TGTGCCAGCTCCCGGGACACTACCTACGAGCAGTACTTC.